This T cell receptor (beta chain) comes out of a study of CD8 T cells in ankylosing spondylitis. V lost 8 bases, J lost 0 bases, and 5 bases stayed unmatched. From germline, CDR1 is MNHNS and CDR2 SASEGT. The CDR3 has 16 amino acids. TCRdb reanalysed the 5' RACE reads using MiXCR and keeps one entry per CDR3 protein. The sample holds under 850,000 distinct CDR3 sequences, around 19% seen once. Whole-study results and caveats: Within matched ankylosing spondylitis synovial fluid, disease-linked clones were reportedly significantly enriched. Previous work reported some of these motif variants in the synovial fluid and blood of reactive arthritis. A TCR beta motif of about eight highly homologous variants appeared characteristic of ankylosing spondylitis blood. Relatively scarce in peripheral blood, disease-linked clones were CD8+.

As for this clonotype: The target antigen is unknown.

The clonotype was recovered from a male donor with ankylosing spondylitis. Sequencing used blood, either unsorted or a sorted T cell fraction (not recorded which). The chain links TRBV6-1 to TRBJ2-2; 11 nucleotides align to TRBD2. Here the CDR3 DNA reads TGTGCCAGCGCTAGCGGGAGGCCAACGAACACCGGGGAGCTGTTTTTT. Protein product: CASASGRPTNTGELFF.